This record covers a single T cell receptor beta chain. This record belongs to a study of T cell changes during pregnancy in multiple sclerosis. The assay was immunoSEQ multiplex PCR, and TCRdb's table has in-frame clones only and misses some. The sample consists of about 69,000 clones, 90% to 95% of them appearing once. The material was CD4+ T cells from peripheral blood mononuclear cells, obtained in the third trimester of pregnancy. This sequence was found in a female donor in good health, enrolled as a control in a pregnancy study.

This CDR3 reads CASSLVGPEQFF. The CDR3 coding sequence is TGTGCCAGCAGTCTAGTGGGTCCTGAGCAGTTCTTC. This chain connects TRBV2 to TRBJ2-1; D gene ambiguous. The germline gives CDR1 SNHLY, CDR2 FYNNEI. With 5 bases removed from V and 9 bases from J, the gap between germline ends came to 11 bases. CDR3 size: 12 residues.